The rows below give T cell receptor beta chains drawn from one sample of a study of OX40 agonist ivuxolimab in advanced cancers. Measured with immunoSEQ multiplex PCR; TCRdb has only the in-frame clones, and not every one. Of 60,000 or so clones detected, 94% appear once; the ten largest clones hold approximately 18%. Sequences were derived from CD4+ or CD8+ T cells sorted from blood, sampled in a trial of the OX40 agonist ivuxolimab. The receptors originated from an adult with an advanced solid tumor such as melanoma, head and neck, liver or kidney cancer. The CDR3 runs from the conserved cysteine through the conserved F or W. The D gene is left open where the match is weak. Clone size is shown for a subset of rows, as once, few, many or a class of expanded clone.

j_call: TRBJ2-1
clone_size: few
d_call: -
v_call: TRBV7-3
cdr3_nt: -
cdr3_aa: CASSTYVGQGNWVF

j_call: TRBJ1-1
clone_size: -
d_call: -
v_call: TRBV4-3
cdr3_nt: TGCGCCAGCAGCCAAGATCCGGGACCCAGCACGACTGAAGCTTTCTTT
cdr3_aa: CASSQDPGPSTTEAFF

j_call: TRBJ2-7
clone_size: -
d_call: -
v_call: TRBV4-3
cdr3_nt: TGCGCCAGCAGCCAAGACTACGAGACAAGGGTTCTCTACGAGCAGTACTTC
cdr3_aa: CASSQDYETRVLYEQYF

j_call: TRBJ2-7
clone_size: -
d_call: -
v_call: TRBV6-5
cdr3_nt: TGTGCCAGCAGTTACGGACCGCTCTACGAGCAGTACTTC
cdr3_aa: CASSYGPLYEQYF

j_call: TRBJ2-1
clone_size: -
d_call: -
v_call: TRBV7-9
cdr3_nt: TGTGCCAGCAGCACAGGGACAAGCTCCTACAATGAGCAGTTCTTC
cdr3_aa: CASSTGTSSYNEQFF

j_call: TRBJ1-2
clone_size: -
d_call: TRBD1
v_call: TRBV14
cdr3_nt: TGTGCCAGCAGCCAAGCCAGGACAGGGGGCAGGGGCTATGGCTACACCTTC
cdr3_aa: CASSQARTGGRGYGYTF

j_call: TRBJ2-7
clone_size: once
d_call: -
v_call: TRBV13
cdr3_nt: TGTGCCAGCAGCTTAGGAGAGGCCTACGAGCAGTACTTC
cdr3_aa: CASSLGEAYEQYF

j_call: TRBJ1-2
clone_size: -
d_call: TRBD1
v_call: TRBV9
cdr3_nt: TGTGCCAGCAGCGTTAATCTCGAGGGGGCGGACTATGGCTACACCTTC
cdr3_aa: CASSVNLEGADYGYTF

j_call: TRBJ2-1
clone_size: once
d_call: -
v_call: TRBV28
cdr3_nt: TGTGCCAGCAGTAGGGGGGGTTACAATGAGCAGTTCTTC
cdr3_aa: CASSRGGYNEQFF

j_call: TRBJ1-2
clone_size: -
d_call: -
v_call: TRBV28
cdr3_nt: TGTGCCAGCAGTTCCACCGAACCGCAATATGGCTACACCTTC
cdr3_aa: CASSSTEPQYGYTF

j_call: TRBJ2-7
clone_size: -
d_call: TRBD2
v_call: TRBV28
cdr3_nt: TGTGCCAGCAGCTTCCCAAGCGGGGTCCTTCCCCCTCTCGAGCAGTACTTC
cdr3_aa: CASSFPSGVLPPLEQYF

j_call: TRBJ1-1
clone_size: -
d_call: TRBD1
v_call: TRBV12-5
cdr3_nt: TGTGCTAGTGGTTCCCGTCCCGGGACAGGGGGCGAAGCTTTCTTT
cdr3_aa: CASGSRPGTGGEAFF

j_call: TRBJ2-2
clone_size: -
d_call: -
v_call: TRBV6-5
cdr3_nt: TGTGCCAGCAGTTACGGTTCCGGGGAGCTGTTTTTT
cdr3_aa: CASSYGSGELFF

j_call: TRBJ2-7
clone_size: -
d_call: -
v_call: TRBV30
cdr3_nt: TGTGCCTGGGCCGACAGGTTGAGCGGACAGAGGTCCTACGAGCAGTACTTC
cdr3_aa: CAWADRLSGQRSYEQYF

j_call: TRBJ2-7
clone_size: -
d_call: -
v_call: TRBV4-1
cdr3_nt: TGCGCCAGCAGCCTAGGGACATCTCTCCTCTACTACGAGCAGTACTTC
cdr3_aa: CASSLGTSLLYYEQYF

j_call: TRBJ2-2
clone_size: -
d_call: TRBD2
v_call: TRBV5-8
cdr3_nt: TGTGCCAGCAGCTCCACTAGCGGGAGGGCCGGGGAGCTGTTTTTT
cdr3_aa: CASSSTSGRAGELFF

j_call: TRBJ1-2
clone_size: -
d_call: TRBD1
v_call: TRBV2
cdr3_nt: TGTGCCAGCAGTGAGGACAGGGGGGGTTATGGCTACACCTTC
cdr3_aa: CASSEDRGGYGYTF

j_call: TRBJ2-7
clone_size: -
d_call: -
v_call: TRBV27
cdr3_nt: TGTGCCAGCAGTTTAGCCGGGGAGACCTACGAGCAGTACTTC
cdr3_aa: CASSLAGETYEQYF

j_call: TRBJ2-7
clone_size: -
d_call: -
v_call: TRBV2
cdr3_nt: TGTGCCAGCAGTGAATCGGATAGCGTGCCTTACGAGCAGTACTTC
cdr3_aa: CASSESDSVPYEQYF

j_call: TRBJ1-2
clone_size: -
d_call: -
v_call: TRBV5-4
cdr3_nt: TGTGCCAGCAGCTTGGACGTCGTCTACACCTTC
cdr3_aa: CASSLDVVYTF

j_call: TRBJ2-7
clone_size: -
d_call: TRBD2
v_call: TRBV7-2
cdr3_nt: TGTGCCAGCAGCTTAGAACCCCATACTAGCGGGGGGACCTACGAGCAGTACTTC
cdr3_aa: CASSLEPHTSGGTYEQYF

j_call: TRBJ2-3
clone_size: once
d_call: -
v_call: TRBV14
cdr3_nt: TGTGCCAGCAGCTTTAATAGCGGAGATACGCAGTATTTT
cdr3_aa: CASSFNSGDTQYF

j_call: TRBJ2-6
clone_size: few
d_call: -
v_call: TRBV5-1
cdr3_nt: TGCGCCAGCAGGGATAAGGGCAGGGGGGCCAACGTCCTGACTTTC
cdr3_aa: CASRDKGRGANVLTF

j_call: TRBJ2-5
clone_size: once
d_call: -
v_call: TRBV12-5
cdr3_nt: TGTGCTAGTGGTTCCCCGTGGGCGGGAGAGACCCAGTACTTC
cdr3_aa: CASGSPWAGETQYF

j_call: TRBJ1-1
clone_size: -
d_call: -
v_call: TRBV6-6
cdr3_nt: TGTGCCAGCAGTTTTCTTCAGGCAGGGAACACTGAAGCTTTCTTT
cdr3_aa: CASSFLQAGNTEAFF

j_call: TRBJ1-1
clone_size: -
d_call: -
v_call: TRBV19
cdr3_nt: TGTGCCAGTAGTCCCTACAGTCTATTGAACACTGAAGCTTTCTTT
cdr3_aa: CASSPYSLLNTEAFF

j_call: TRBJ1-3
clone_size: -
d_call: -
v_call: TRBV21-1
cdr3_nt: TGTGCCAGCAGCAGGGGGGCCACCGCCTCTGGAAACACCATATATTTT
cdr3_aa: CASSRGATASGNTIYF

j_call: TRBJ2-1
clone_size: -
d_call: TRBD1
v_call: TRBV4-1
cdr3_nt: TGCGCCAGCAGCCACCCCCGGGACAGGGGAAACGGTGAGCAGTTCTTC
cdr3_aa: CASSHPRDRGNGEQFF

j_call: TRBJ2-2
clone_size: -
d_call: -
v_call: TRBV19
cdr3_nt: TGTGCCAGTAGTATTTGGGCTAACGGGGAGCTGTTTTTT
cdr3_aa: CASSIWANGELFF

j_call: TRBJ2-1
clone_size: -
d_call: -
v_call: TRBV9
cdr3_nt: TGTGCCAGCAGCGCCTCGTCTGGGGAGCAGTTCTTC
cdr3_aa: CASSASSGEQFF

j_call: TRBJ1-5
clone_size: -
d_call: -
v_call: TRBV5-6
cdr3_nt: TGTGCCAGCACCCTACGGGCGGAGAGATATAGCAATCAGCCCCAGCATTTT
cdr3_aa: CASTLRAERYSNQPQHF

j_call: TRBJ1-1
clone_size: -
d_call: TRBD1
v_call: TRBV27
cdr3_nt: TGTGCCAGCAGGAAGGGGGCTGGTTACACTGAAGCTTTCTTT
cdr3_aa: CASRKGAGYTEAFF

j_call: TRBJ2-5
clone_size: -
d_call: TRBD2
v_call: TRBV29-1
cdr3_nt: TGCAGCGTTGAGAGACTAGCGGCGGAACGAGAGACCCAGTACTTC
cdr3_aa: CSVERLAAERETQYF